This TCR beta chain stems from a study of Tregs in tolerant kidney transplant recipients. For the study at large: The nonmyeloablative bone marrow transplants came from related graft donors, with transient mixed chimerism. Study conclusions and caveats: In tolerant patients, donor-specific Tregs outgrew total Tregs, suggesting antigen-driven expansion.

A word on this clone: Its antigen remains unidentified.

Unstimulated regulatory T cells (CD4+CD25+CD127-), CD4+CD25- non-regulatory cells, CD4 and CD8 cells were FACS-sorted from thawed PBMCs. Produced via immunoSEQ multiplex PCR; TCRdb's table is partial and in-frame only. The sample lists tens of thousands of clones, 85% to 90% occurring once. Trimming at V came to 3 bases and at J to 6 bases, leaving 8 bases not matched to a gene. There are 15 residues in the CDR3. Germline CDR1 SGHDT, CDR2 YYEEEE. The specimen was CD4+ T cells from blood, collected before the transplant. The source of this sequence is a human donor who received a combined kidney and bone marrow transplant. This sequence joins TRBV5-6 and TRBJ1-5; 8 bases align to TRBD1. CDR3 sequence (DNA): TGTGCCAGCAGCTCCACGACAGGGGAGGGTCAGCCCCAGCATTTT. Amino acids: CASSSTTGEGQPQHF.